What follows describes a single TCR beta chain. Its target is not known. The method, 5' RACE with UMI labels, was used to prepare the TRB cDNA libraries. TCRdb re-analyzed the 5' RACE reads; it lists each CDR3 protein once, without DNA. This sample contains roughly 100,000 distinct CDR3 sequences. Germline assignment: CDR1 MDHEN and CDR2 SYDVKM. The CDR3 length is 16 residues. These data are taken from a study of CXCR3-negative and CXCR3-positive naive CD8 T cells. The study, taken as a whole, reports: Researchers report CXCR3 expression partially decreased after cryopreservation, with fresh PBMCs used in most assays.

V gene TRBV28 combines with J gene TRBJ2-2; TCRdb gives TRBD1 as the D gene, but with no DNA this cannot be confirmed. This receptor was identified in a human donor in good health. Some clones in this sample may be carry-over from other donors' samples. Sequencing was performed on naive CXCR3- CD8+ T cells from blood. Subset specified: CD45RO-CCR7+CD27+CD95- naive CD8+ T cells lacking CXCR3 (TNR3-). CDR3: CASSLSGTGWTGELFF. Together with reference TRBV28 and TRBJ2-2, the CDR3 gives the full variable domain: DVKVTQSSRYLVKRTGEKVFLECVQDMDHENMFWYRQDPGLGLRLIYFSYDVKMKEKGDIPEGYSVSREKKERFSLILESASTNQTSMYLCASSLSGTGWTGELFFGEGSRLTVL.